This paragraph reports one TCR beta chain. Its specific antigen is unknown. No much larger clonotype is one base removed from it; base qualities were not supplied. These data come from a study of blood T cells in healthy people across ages (dated by TCRdb to between 2015 and 2017). For context, the study as a whole: In model experiments, template switching captured about one uniquely barcoded TCR beta cDNA molecule for every two T cells. The study measured age-related changes in TCR beta repertoire diversity using deep sequencing normalized with unique cDNA molecular identifiers. The donors were split into four age groups: young (average about 16 years), middle-aged (roughly 39), aged (about 56) and long-lived (under 90). To avoid experimental bias, donors of different ages were spread randomly across the sequencing lanes. The study analyzed two additional independent replicas of 1 million unique cDNA reads from the same blood draw for two donors, one aged 18 to 30 and one aged 80 or older. Paper-wide results and their limitations: Observed TCR beta diversity per million T cells fell roughly linearly with age, and a significant reduction was already apparent by age around 40. Donor CMV infection status was unknown, potentially confounding age-related changes in expanded clonotypes. Compared with the aged group, more naive CD4+ T cells, fewer expanded clones and increased TCR diversity were shown by the long-lived group, suggesting age selection. There was a strong correlation between observed TCR beta diversity and the percentage of naive T cells measured by flow cytometry. Conclusive comparison of naive and antigen-experienced compartments was prevented by the profiling of bulk unsorted PBMCs. Estimates of total diversity based on one million sequenced T cells were considered lower bounds and underestimates.

Systemically healthy Caucasian individuals from Russia, around 38 in total and aged roughly 6 to 95 years, were included as donors. Each donor gave about 9.8 milliliters of peripheral blood, drawn into EDTA-treated Vacutainer tubes. PBMCs were isolated by Ficoll-Paque density-gradient centrifugation, with at least 6.5 million obtained per sample. Trizol reagent was used to extract total RNA from PBMCs, with at least 5 micrograms per sample. For every donor, flow cytometry on a PBMC aliquot measured the percentage of naive CD45RAhigh/CD27high T cells. The library came from 5' RACE. Instrument on record: Illumina HiSeq 2500. A second PCR of about 6 to 12 cycles was run with a J-beta primer mix and a sample-barcoded 5' primer. A template-switch 5' adaptor carrying 12 random nucleotides introduced a unique molecular identifier onto each TCR beta cDNA molecule. At least 2.5 million CDR3-containing paired-end reads were obtained from each sample. First-strand cDNA was synthesized from all RNA with the Mint cDNA synthesis kit, primed by a TRBC-specific oligonucleotide. Following uracil-DNA glycosylase treatment, a first 18-cycle PCR with universal primers M1SS and BC2_uni_R was performed on all cDNA. Under the source paper's analysis protocol: For normalization, 1 million high-quality reads were randomly selected from each sample, with every read carrying a distinct molecular identifier. Reads sharing molecular identifiers were discarded rather than binned into consensus sequences. MiTCR, run with a Q25 quality threshold and the strictest error-elimination algorithm, handled CDR3 identification, clonotype clustering and error correction. A nonparametric unseen species model with Euler transformation was used to estimate a lower bound on total TCR beta diversity. Through fastp at Q25 and MiXCR, TCRdb rebuilt clones from the public reads, retaining in-frame beta chains. Here each entry gathers all rows of one CDR3 protein and keeps the most common genes and DNA. V and J calls and clone size were set by TCRdb, not the authors. For this sample there are roughly 1.6 million distinct CDR3 sequences; 30% to 40% appear just once. Roughly 10% of the sample is in the top ten clones.

The CDR3 has 15 amino acids, counting the end cysteine and phenylalanine. Only the CDR3 DNA is retained, 45 bases long and in frame from the first base. The trim is 10 bases for V and 6 bases for J, with a gap of 23 bases between the germline ends. The germline V gene supplies CDR1 SGHDT and CDR2 YYEEEE. The rearranged chain carries TRBV5-6 and TRBJ2-1; the D gene lacks a confident call. The TCR was taken from a woman aged 25 to 39 in good health. Material for sequencing was blood. The CDR3 in this case is CARSSGKLPPNEQFF. The DNA is TGTGCCCGCTCGAGTGGGAAACTGCCGCCCAATGAGCAGTTCTTC.